The 22 T cell receptor beta chains presented below share a single source sample, sequenced in a study of siplizumab effects on memory and regulatory T cells. The table came from immunoSEQ multiplex PCR; TCRdb's copy has only in-frame clones and leaves some out. The sample shows under 130,000 clones, approximately 94% of them seen only once. Sequenced material: CD4+ T cells sorted from blood. The receptors here all came from a human donor in good health.

This chain uses TRBV6-5 with TRBJ2-7; D is unclear. V was clipped by 2 bases and J by 3 bases, with 11 bases between them. This CDR3 comprises 14 residues. The germline V gene encodes CDR1 MNHEY and CDR2 SVGAGI. The CDR3 loop reads CASSYRESYYEQYF. The CDR3 DNA reads TGTGCCAGCAGTTACCGTGAGTCCTACTACGAGCAGTACTTC.

The rearrangement uses TRBV18 and TRBJ1-5; no definite D call. This CDR3 region has 14 residues. The germline gives CDR1 KGHSH, CDR2 LQKENI. V lost 4 bases and J 0 bases, leaving 7 bases between the germline ends. The CDR3 region is CASSQLDSNQPQHF. The CDR3 nucleotides read TGTGCCAGCTCACAGCTAGATAGCAATCAGCCCCAGCATTTT.

The genes are TRBV6-5 and TRBJ1-2; 7 nucleotides line up with TRBD1. CDR1 is MNHEY and CDR2 is SVGAGI in the germline V gene. Trimming took 5 bases from V and 0 from J; bases not matched to a gene: 3. The CDR3 contains 14 residues. The CDR3 DNA sequence: TGTGCCAGCAGTCGGGACAGATCTAACTATGGCTACACCTTC. It encodes CASSRDRSNYGYTF.

The chain's CDR3 is CASSLQGNTEAFF. As DNA, the CDR3 is TGTGCCAGCAGCTTACAGGGGAACACTGAAGCTTTCTTT. The rearrangement joins TRBV7-2 to TRBJ1-1; D might be TRBD1 (5 bases). The CDR3 length is 13 residues. CDR1 is SGHTA, CDR2 FQGNSA, per germline. V was cut by 2 bases and J by 1 base, with 5 bases left in between.

Note on this clone: This CDR3 is also generated by other DNA sequences in the sample. J is TRBJ1-5 and V is TRBV30; possible D gene TRBD1, 6 bases. CDR3 length: 13 residues. Per the germline V gene, CDR1 is GTSNPN and CDR2 is SVGIG (reference sequence). Trimming cost V 5 bases and J 1 base, with 9 bases left between them. The CDR3 DNA sequence: TGTGCCTGGGAGGGGGGCAGCAATCAGCCCCAGCATTTT. It encodes CAWEGGSNQPQHF.

The V gene is TRBV13, the J gene TRBJ2-2; D gene unclear. The CDR3 is made up of 13 amino acids. Germline-derived CDR1 and CDR2 are PRHDT and FYEKMQ (reference sequence). V dropped 5 bases and J dropped 5 bases, with 9 bases sitting between them. The CDR3 protein is CASSLRFTGELFF. The CDR3 DNA follows: TGTGCCAGCAGCCTGAGGTTTACCGGGGAGCTGTTTTTT. Together with reference TRBV13 and TRBJ2-2, the CDR3 gives the full variable domain: AAGVIQSPRHLIKEKRETATLKCYPIPRHDTVYWYQQGPGQDPQFLISFYEKMQSDKGSIPDRFSAQQFSDYHSELNMSSLELGDSALYFCASSLRFTGELFFGEGSRLTVL.

This chain connects TRBV6-5 to TRBJ1-1; TRBD1 matches 8 bases. Germline CDR1 reads MNHEY; CDR2 reads SVGAGI. The ends lost 5 bases at V and 4 bases at J; junction bases unmatched: 9. The CDR3 has 15 amino acids. CDR3 residues: CASSVTQGASTEAFF. Here the CDR3 DNA reads TGTGCCAGCAGTGTAACCCAGGGGGCTTCCACTGAAGCTTTCTTT.

The V and J genes are TRBV15 and TRBJ2-3; TRBD1 matches 8 bases. Trimming removed 0 bases from V and 1 base from J; junction bases left unmatched: 3. The CDR3 sequence is 16 residues long. Germline lookup yields CDR1 LNHNV and CDR2 YYDKDF (reference sequence). For the CDR3, the DNA is TGTGCCACCAGCAGAGACAGGGGGCGCGGCACAGATACGCAGTATTTT. This sequence encodes CATSRDRGRGTDTQYF.

This chain connects TRBV10-3 to TRBJ1-5; TRBD1 agrees at 12 bases. The V and J ends lost 4 bases and 4 bases, in that order; junction bases with no gene match: 2. CDR1 and CDR2 (germline): ENHRY, SYGVKD. The CDR3 sequence is 15 residues long. CDR3 bases: TGTGCCATCAGTGGGGACAGGGGGCCGAATCAGCCCCAGCATTTT. Translation: CAISGDRGPNQPQHF.

The rearrangement links TRBV6-1 to TRBJ1-4, with a tentative D call TRBD1 (5 bases). Germline assignment: CDR1 MNHNS and CDR2 SASEGT. V lost 4 bases, J lost 7 bases, and 13 bases lay in between. The CDR3 extends over 14 amino acids. The CDR3 DNA is TGTGCCAGCAGTGTAGGGCCTGGGGGTGAAAAACTGTTTTTT. Protein sequence: CASSVGPGGEKLFF.

This rearrangement joins TRBV7-3 to TRBJ2-1, with 7 nucleotides matching TRBD2. CDR1 is SGHTA and CDR2 is FQGTGA in the germline V gene. V gave up 4 bases and J gave up 2 bases; unmatched junction bases: 8. The length of the CDR3 is 16 residues. The CDR3 DNA sequence: TGTGCCAGCAGCTACCTGGCGGGGGTTGCCTACAATGAGCAGTTCTTC. It codes for CASSYLAGVAYNEQFF.

This clone was seen a handful of times. This sequence joins TRBV5-5 and TRBJ2-7; TRBD1 matches at 8 bases. V lost 6 bases and J lost 6; bases outside the gene matches: 8. CDR3 length equals 13 residues. Germline V lookup: CDR1 SGHKS, CDR2 YYEKEE (reference sequence). CDR3 in amino acids: CASTRARGPEQYF. Written as DNA, the CDR3 is TGTGCCAGCACCCGGGCCAGGGGGCCCGAGCAGTACTTC.

CDR3 bases: TGTGCCAGCAGCTCCCCGACAGGGATGAACACTGAAGCTTTCTTT. Protein product: CASSSPTGMNTEAFF. This chain joins TRBV7-8 and TRBJ1-1, with 7 nucleotides matching TRBD1. The CDR3 runs to 15 residues. CDR1 and CDR2 (germline): SGHVS, FQNEAQ. Trimming cost V 4 bases and J 0 bases; bases outside gene matches: 5.

J is TRBJ2-3 and V is TRBV18; 7 bases match TRBD2. The J segment lost 1 base and the V segment lost 2 bases, leaving 3 bases of the junction unmatched. The germline CDR1 and CDR2 sequences are KGHSH and LQKENI. This CDR3 has 15 amino acids. In nucleotides, the CDR3 is TGTGCCAGCTCACCATGGGCGGGAGGCACAGATACGCAGTATTTT. Its translation is CASSPWAGGTDTQYF.

The chain links TRBV18 to TRBJ2-4; 7 nucleotides align to TRBD1. V was clipped by 2 bases and J by 5 bases; unmatched bases: 3. Germline-derived CDR1 and CDR2 are KGHSH and LQKENI. The CDR3 is made up of 14 amino acids. The CDR3 loop is CASSPNRGENIQYF. The CDR3 DNA sequence: TGTGCCAGCTCACCAAACAGGGGAGAAAACATTCAGTACTTC. Supplemented by reference TRBV18 and TRBJ2-4, the full variable domain reads NAGVMQNPRHLVRRRGQEARLRCSPMKGHSHVYWYRQLPEEGLKFMVYLQKENIIDESGMPKERFSAEFPKEGPSILRIQQVVRGDSAAYFCASSPNRGENIQYFGAGTRLSVL.

This sequence joins TRBV6-5 and TRBJ1-2; D uncertain. Looked up from germline, CDR1 is MNHEY and CDR2 is SVGAGI. Trimming pared 6 bases from V and 1 base from J, leaving 12 bases between. CDR3 length equals 14 residues. In DNA form, the CDR3 reads TGTGCCAGCAGCCCAACAGCCAGTAACTATGGCTACACCTTC. Protein: CASSPTASNYGYTF.

CDR3 bases: TGCGCCAGCAGCTTGGGAGACGGGGGGGCCTCCTACGAGCAGTACTTC. It codes for CASSLGDGGASYEQYF. The chain has TRBV5-1 and TRBJ2-7; TRBD2 matches 8 bases. With 0 bases clipped from V and 0 bases from J, the junction kept 5 bases outside the gene matches. This CDR3 spans 16 amino acids. Looked up from germline, CDR1 is SGHRS and CDR2 is YFSETQ.

The chain is built from TRBV15 and TRBJ1-1, with D possibly TRBD1 on 5 matching bases. Germline lookup yields CDR1 LNHNV and CDR2 YYDKDF (reference sequence). V shed 0 bases and J shed 5 bases, with 10 bases lying between them. The CDR3 runs 14 residues. This CDR3 reads CATSRDRVGTEAFF. The CDR3 coding sequence is TGTGCCACCAGCAGAGACAGGGTGGGAACTGAAGCTTTCTTT.

This chain connects TRBV6-5 to TRBJ1-4; 9 bases align to TRBD1. J lost 10 bases, V lost 10 bases, and 10 bases had no gene match. In germline, CDR1 is MNHEY, CDR2 SVGAGI. CDR3 size: 13 residues. CDR3 sequence reads: CATNGQGKGKLFF. The CDR3 DNA is TGTGCCACAAATGGACAGGGGAAGGGAAAACTGTTTTTT.

This rearrangement joins TRBV6-1 to TRBJ2-7; tentative D call: TRBD1 (5 bases). Per the germline V gene, CDR1 is MNHNS and CDR2 is SASEGT. Trimming took 7 bases from V and 7 from J, leaving 11 bases between them. The CDR3 has 11 amino acids. CDR3: CASTQGWEQYF. The CDR3 region has the DNA TGTGCCAGCACCCAGGGCTGGGAGCAGTACTTC.

The rearrangement links TRBV7-2 to TRBJ2-5; 8 nucleotides agree with TRBD1. V lost 3 bases to trimming and J lost 2 bases; unmatched junction nucleotides: 5. In germline, CDR1 is SGHTA, CDR2 FQGNSA. This CDR3 region has 15 residues. The CDR3 is CASSFGQGQQETQYF. CDR3 in DNA: TGTGCCAGCAGCTTCGGACAGGGACAACAAGAGACCCAGTACTTC.

The rearrangement joins TRBV28 to TRBJ1-2; the match to TRBD1 covers 7 bases. Trimming took 6 bases from V and 7 from J; bases not matched to a gene: 5. This CDR3 comprises 12 residues. CDR1 and CDR2 from the germline V gene are MDHEN and SYDVKM. The CDR3 DNA sequence: TGTGCCAGCAGCTGGACAGGTAGTGGCTACACCTTC. Amino acids: CASSWTGSGYTF.